Listed below are T cell receptor beta chains from one sample, sequenced in a study of blood T cell repertoires in COVID-19. Clones were sequenced by immunoSEQ multiplex PCR, and TCRdb holds only the in-frame ones, with some missing. This sample has 310,000 or so clones, with roughly 90% found just once. Input material: peripheral blood. All receptors derive from a man aged 18-30 years who had recovered from COVID-19. CDR3s include the opening cysteine and the closing phenylalanine or tryptophan. Fields, in order: clone size, J gene, V gene, D gene, CDR3 protein, CDR3 DNA. A D gene is named only where the DNA matches it firmly. Not every row has a clone size; where given, it reads once, few, many or a size class.

clone_size: -
j_call: TRBJ2-7
v_call: TRBV7-8
d_call: TRBD2
cdr3_aa: CASSLKTSGGLSSYEQYF
cdr3_nt: TGTGCCAGCAGCTTAAAGACTAGCGGGGGACTAAGCTCCTACGAGCAGTACTTC

clone_size: -
j_call: TRBJ1-1
v_call: TRBV9
d_call: -
cdr3_aa: CASSPTGTEAFF
cdr3_nt: TGTGCCAGCAGTCCCACCGGGACAGAAGCTTTCTTT

clone_size: once
j_call: TRBJ1-4
v_call: TRBV19
d_call: TRBD1
cdr3_aa: CASSIEVVGQGATNEKLFF
cdr3_nt: TGTGCCAGTAGTATAGAAGTTGTGGGACAGGGAGCAACTAATGAAAAACTGTTTTTT

clone_size: few
j_call: TRBJ2-7
v_call: TRBV5-1
d_call: -
cdr3_aa: CASSLSLGNYEQYF
cdr3_nt: TGCGCCAGCAGCTTGAGTTTGGGCAACTACGAGCAGTACTTC

clone_size: -
j_call: TRBJ1-4
v_call: TRBV2
d_call: -
cdr3_aa: CASQGAAEKLFF
cdr3_nt: TGTGCCAGCCAAGGGGCGGCTGAAAAACTGTTTTTT

clone_size: -
j_call: TRBJ2-1
v_call: TRBV19
d_call: TRBD2
cdr3_aa: CASSAPGGYNEQFF
cdr3_nt: TGTGCCAGTAGTGCACCGGGAGGCTACAATGAGCAGTTCTTC

clone_size: -
j_call: TRBJ2-7
v_call: TRBV7-3
d_call: -
cdr3_aa: CASSLIDLQGTANYEQYF
cdr3_nt: TGTGCCAGCAGCTTAATCGACTTGCAGGGTACTGCGAACTACGAGCAGTACTTC

clone_size: -
j_call: TRBJ1-4
v_call: TRBV4-2
d_call: TRBD1
cdr3_aa: CASSQDTDRVWTF
cdr3_nt: TGTGCCAGCAGCCAAGATACCGACAGGGTTTGGACGTTT

clone_size: -
j_call: TRBJ1-6
v_call: TRBV6-1
d_call: -
cdr3_aa: CASSEALNSPLHF
cdr3_nt: TGTGCCAGCAGTGAAGCCCTTAATTCACCCCTCCACTTT

clone_size: -
j_call: TRBJ2-7
v_call: TRBV2
d_call: TRBD2
cdr3_aa: CASSGTRAFYEQYF
cdr3_nt: TGTGCCAGCAGCGGGACTAGGGCCTTCTACGAGCAGTACTTC

clone_size: -
j_call: TRBJ2-1
v_call: TRBV13
d_call: TRBD2
cdr3_aa: CASSLGGTSGYNEQFF
cdr3_nt: TGTGCCAGCAGCTTAGGAGGGACTAGCGGATACAATGAGCAGTTCTTC

clone_size: -
j_call: TRBJ1-3
v_call: TRBV27
d_call: -
cdr3_aa: CASSFRGGNTIYF
cdr3_nt: TGTGCCAGCAGTTTTAGGGGTGGAAACACCATATATTTT

clone_size: -
j_call: TRBJ2-3
v_call: TRBV5-1
d_call: -
cdr3_aa: CASSPSSAEYTQYF
cdr3_nt: TGCGCCAGCAGCCCCTCCTCGGCGGAGTATACGCAGTATTTT

clone_size: -
j_call: TRBJ2-1
v_call: TRBV29-1
d_call: TRBD2
cdr3_aa: CSATSFFSNEQFF
cdr3_nt: TGCAGCGCGACTAGCTTTTTCTCCAATGAGCAGTTCTTC

clone_size: -
j_call: TRBJ2-7
v_call: TRBV5-4
d_call: TRBD1
cdr3_aa: CASSSETGGNEQYF
cdr3_nt: TGTGCCAGCAGCTCGGAAACAGGGGGCAACGAGCAGTACTTC

clone_size: -
j_call: TRBJ1-4
v_call: TRBV6-5
d_call: TRBD1
cdr3_aa: CASSWGQGMKKLFF
cdr3_nt: TGTGCCAGCAGTTGGGGACAGGGTATGAAAAAACTGTTTTTT

clone_size: -
j_call: TRBJ2-5
v_call: TRBV2
d_call: -
cdr3_aa: CAHPPEETQYF
cdr3_nt: TGTGCCCACCCCCCCGAGGAGACCCAGTACTTC

clone_size: -
j_call: TRBJ1-6
v_call: TRBV9
d_call: -
cdr3_aa: CASSVVEGNSPLHF
cdr3_nt: TGTGCCAGCAGCGTTGTAGAGGGTAATTCACCCCTCCACTTT

clone_size: -
j_call: TRBJ1-5
v_call: TRBV6-5
d_call: -
cdr3_aa: CASSPLTGNQPQHF
cdr3_nt: TGTGCCAGCAGTCCACTCACAGGGAATCAGCCCCAGCATTTT

clone_size: -
j_call: TRBJ1-5
v_call: TRBV9
d_call: TRBD1
cdr3_aa: CASSTSVGQASNQPQHF
cdr3_nt: TGTGCCAGCAGCACTAGTGTAGGACAGGCCAGCAATCAGCCCCAGCATTTT

clone_size: -
j_call: TRBJ2-7
v_call: TRBV12-5
d_call: TRBD1
cdr3_aa: CASGSTGDSYEQYF
cdr3_nt: TGTGCTAGTGGTTCAACAGGGGACTCCTACGAGCAGTACTTC

clone_size: -
j_call: TRBJ2-2
v_call: TRBV7-9
d_call: -
cdr3_aa: CASSLRSGPAGELFF
cdr3_nt: TGTGCCAGCAGCTTACGAAGCGGCCCGGCCGGGGAGCTGTTTTTT

clone_size: once
j_call: TRBJ2-3
v_call: TRBV5-4
d_call: -
cdr3_aa: CASSLEGSGRYFTDTQYF
cdr3_nt: TGTGCCAGCAGCTTGGAAGGCTCGGGGAGGTATTTCACAGATACGCAGTATTTT

clone_size: few
j_call: TRBJ2-2
v_call: TRBV27
d_call: TRBD1
cdr3_aa: CASSVGTGFGELFF
cdr3_nt: TGTGCCAGCAGTGTAGGGACAGGATTCGGGGAGCTGTTTTTT

clone_size: -
j_call: TRBJ2-2
v_call: TRBV5-4
d_call: TRBD2
cdr3_aa: CASSSGLAGGHVGELFF
cdr3_nt: TGTGCCAGCAGTTCGGGACTAGCGGGGGGGCATGTCGGGGAGCTGTTTTTT

clone_size: -
j_call: TRBJ1-1
v_call: TRBV11-2
d_call: -
cdr3_aa: CASSFNSLLNTEAFF
cdr3_nt: TGTGCCAGCAGCTTCAACAGTTTACTGAACACTGAAGCTTTCTTT

clone_size: -
j_call: TRBJ2-5
v_call: TRBV21-1
d_call: -
cdr3_aa: CASSVLAGGGEETQYF
cdr3_nt: TGTGCCAGCAGCGTTCTAGCGGGAGGGGGTGAGGAGACCCAGTACTTC

clone_size: -
j_call: TRBJ1-5
v_call: TRBV12-3/TRBV12-4
d_call: -
cdr3_aa: CASSLGANQPQHF
cdr3_nt: TGTGCCAGCAGTTTGGGCGCCAATCAGCCCCAGCATTTT

clone_size: -
j_call: TRBJ2-7
v_call: TRBV20-1
d_call: -
cdr3_aa: CSARRDEQYF
cdr3_nt: TGCAGTGCTCGCAGGGACGAGCAGTACTTC

clone_size: -
j_call: TRBJ2-7
v_call: TRBV6-6
d_call: TRBD2
cdr3_aa: CASSIAGVNYEQYF
cdr3_nt: TGTGCCAGCAGTATAGCGGGAGTAAACTACGAGCAGTACTTC

clone_size: once
j_call: TRBJ1-1
v_call: TRBV5-1
d_call: -
cdr3_aa: CASSLAGPGRTEAFF
cdr3_nt: TGCGCCAGCAGCTTGGCTGGGCCAGGGAGGACTGAAGCTTTCTTT

clone_size: -
j_call: TRBJ2-5
v_call: TRBV19
d_call: TRBD2
cdr3_aa: CASSISVGGGPRETQYF
cdr3_nt: TGTGCCAGTAGTATCTCCGTCGGGGGGGGACCCCGAGAGACCCAGTACTTC

clone_size: -
j_call: TRBJ1-2
v_call: TRBV14
d_call: TRBD1
cdr3_aa: CASSQEWTGSNYGYTF
cdr3_nt: TGTGCCAGCAGCCAAGAGTGGACAGGAAGTAACTATGGCTACACCTTC

clone_size: once
j_call: TRBJ1-2
v_call: TRBV7-2
d_call: -
cdr3_aa: CASSSFGSFFGYTF
cdr3_nt: TGTGCCAGCAGCTCCTTCGGGAGTTTCTTTGGCTACACCTTC

clone_size: -
j_call: TRBJ1-5
v_call: TRBV30
d_call: -
cdr3_aa: CAWNSGGYQPQHF
cdr3_nt: TGTGCCTGGAATTCGGGTGGCTATCAGCCCCAGCATTTT

clone_size: -
j_call: TRBJ2-7
v_call: TRBV29-1
d_call: TRBD1
cdr3_aa: CSAGQGVYEQYF
cdr3_nt: TGCAGCGCCGGACAGGGGGTATACGAGCAGTACTTC

clone_size: -
j_call: TRBJ2-3
v_call: TRBV6-5
d_call: TRBD1
cdr3_aa: CASSYLTGGTDTQYF
cdr3_nt: TGTGCCAGCAGTTACCTGACAGGGGGTACAGATACGCAGTATTTT

clone_size: -
j_call: TRBJ2-5
v_call: TRBV3-1/TRBV3-2
d_call: -
cdr3_aa: CASSQAGAETQYF
cdr3_nt: TGTGCCAGCAGCCAAGCGGGAGCGGAGACCCAGTACTTC

clone_size: -
j_call: TRBJ2-2
v_call: TRBV3-1/TRBV3-2
d_call: TRBD2
cdr3_aa: CASRLQGAGFVGELFF
cdr3_nt: TGTGCCAGCAGACTCCAGGGAGCGGGATTTGTCGGGGAGCTGTTTTTT

clone_size: -
j_call: TRBJ1-1
v_call: TRBV7-3
d_call: -
cdr3_aa: CASSLGGGMNTEAFF
cdr3_nt: TGTGCCAGCAGCTTAGGTGGGGGCATGAACACTGAAGCTTTCTTT

clone_size: -
j_call: TRBJ2-2
v_call: TRBV6-5
d_call: TRBD2
cdr3_aa: CAGGLGNTGELFF
cdr3_nt: TGTGCCGGCGGACTAGGGAACACCGGGGAGCTGTTTTTT

clone_size: -
j_call: TRBJ1-5
v_call: TRBV5-8
d_call: -
cdr3_aa: CASSRWTVPGSQPQHF
cdr3_nt: TGTGCCAGCAGTCGGTGGACAGTCCCCGGTAGTCAGCCCCAGCATTTT